The entry below gives a single T cell receptor (beta chain) sequence along with its context. What it binds is not known. Individual cDNA molecules received unique molecular identifiers. Each CDR3 protein gets one entry after TCRdb re-called the 5' RACE reads with MiXCR. The sample contains roughly 110,000 distinct CDR3 sequences, approximately 12% of which appear only once. CDR3 length: 15 amino acids. Germline CDR1 reads LNHDA; CDR2 reads SQIVND (reference sequence). V shed 6 bases and J 0 bases; nucleotides not matched to a gene: 7. The sample originates from a study of early T cells in non-severe SARS-CoV-2 infection. Study summary: Unpaired chains resulted from sequencing bulk RNA of unsorted whole blood. Regarding the study as a whole: Matches to VDJdb favored anti-spike CD8 responses and missed private and CD4 specificities.

Sample: whole blood. The TCR originated in an adult who was a healthcare worker with PCR-confirmed SARS-CoV-2 infection or an uninfected control (not recorded which). The V gene is TRBV19, the J gene TRBJ1-2, with TRBD1 identical over 7 bases. The CDR3 loop reads CASSRTGQANYGYTF. The CDR3 DNA follows: TGTGCCAGTAGCCGGACCGGACAGGCTAACTATGGCTACACCTTC.